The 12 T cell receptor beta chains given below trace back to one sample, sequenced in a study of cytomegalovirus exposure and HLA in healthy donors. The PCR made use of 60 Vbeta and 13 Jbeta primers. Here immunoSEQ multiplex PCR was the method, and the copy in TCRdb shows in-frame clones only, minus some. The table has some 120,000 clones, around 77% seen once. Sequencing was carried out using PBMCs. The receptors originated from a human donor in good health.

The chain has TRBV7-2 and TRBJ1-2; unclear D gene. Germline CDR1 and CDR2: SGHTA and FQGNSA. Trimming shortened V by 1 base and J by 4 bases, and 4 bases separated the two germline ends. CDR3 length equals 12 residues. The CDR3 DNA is TGTGCCAGCAGCTTAGACGGCTATGGCTACACCTTC. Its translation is CASSLDGYGYTF.

The CDR3 loop reads CASTRTSGTNTGELFF. The CDR3 DNA reads TGTGCCAGCACTCGGACTAGCGGGACGAACACCGGGGAGCTGTTTTTT. The chain employs TRBV7-8 and TRBJ2-2, with 12 positions matching TRBD2. CDR1 is SGHVS, CDR2 FQNEAQ, per germline. The CDR3 is 16 residues long. With 7 bases clipped from V and 0 bases from J, the junction kept 3 bases outside the gene matches.

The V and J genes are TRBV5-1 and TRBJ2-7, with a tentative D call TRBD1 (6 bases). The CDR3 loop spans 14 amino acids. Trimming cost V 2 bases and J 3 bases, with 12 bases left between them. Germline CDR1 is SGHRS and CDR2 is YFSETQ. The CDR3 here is CASSFTGTGYEQYF. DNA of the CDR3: TGCGCCAGCAGCTTCACAGGGACCGGCTACGAGCAGTACTTC.

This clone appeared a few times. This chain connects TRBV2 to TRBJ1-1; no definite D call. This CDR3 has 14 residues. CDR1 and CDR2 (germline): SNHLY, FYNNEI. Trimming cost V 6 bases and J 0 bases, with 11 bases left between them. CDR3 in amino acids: CASSEGALNTEAFF. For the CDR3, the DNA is TGTGCCAGCAGCGAGGGAGCTTTGAACACTGAAGCTTTCTTT.

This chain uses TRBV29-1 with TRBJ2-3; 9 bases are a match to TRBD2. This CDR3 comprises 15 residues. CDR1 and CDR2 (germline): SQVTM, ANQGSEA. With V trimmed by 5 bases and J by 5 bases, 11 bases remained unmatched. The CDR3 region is CSVSSGASGKDTQYF. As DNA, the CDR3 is TGCAGCGTTTCATCGGGAGCTAGCGGGAAAGATACGCAGTATTTT.

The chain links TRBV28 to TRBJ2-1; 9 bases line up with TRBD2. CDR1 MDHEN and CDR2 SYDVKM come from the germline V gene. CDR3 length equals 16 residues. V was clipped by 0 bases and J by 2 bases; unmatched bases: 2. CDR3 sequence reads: CASSLWTSGTYNEQFF. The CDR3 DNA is TGTGCCAGCAGTTTATGGACTAGCGGAACCTACAATGAGCAGTTCTTC.

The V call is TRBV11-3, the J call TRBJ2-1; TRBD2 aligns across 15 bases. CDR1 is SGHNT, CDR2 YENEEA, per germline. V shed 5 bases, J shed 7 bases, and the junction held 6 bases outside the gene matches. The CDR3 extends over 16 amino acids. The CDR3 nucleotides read TGTGCCAGCAGCGCAGCCGGGACTAGCGGGAGGAATGAGCAGTTCTTC. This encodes CASSAAGTSGRNEQFF.

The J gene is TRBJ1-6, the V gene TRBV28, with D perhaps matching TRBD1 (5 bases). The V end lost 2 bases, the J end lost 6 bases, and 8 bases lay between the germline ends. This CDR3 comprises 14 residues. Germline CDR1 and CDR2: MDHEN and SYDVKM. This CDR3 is CASSLRQINSPLHF. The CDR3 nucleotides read TGTGCCAGCAGTTTACGACAGATTAATTCACCCCTCCACTTT.

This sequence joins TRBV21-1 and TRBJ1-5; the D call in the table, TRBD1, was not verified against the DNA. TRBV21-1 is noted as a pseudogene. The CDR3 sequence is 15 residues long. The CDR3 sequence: CASSRPGQGNQPQHF. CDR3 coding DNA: TGTGCCAGCAGCAGACCGGGACAGGGTAATCAGCCCCAGCATTTT.

CDR3 DNA: TGCGCCAGCTCAAGGGAGTCCTACGAGCAGTACTTC. Translation gives CASSRESYEQYF. This rearrangement joins TRBV5-1 to TRBJ2-7, with TRBD2 as a possible D gene (5 bases). The CDR3 contains 12 residues. The germline V gene has CDR1 SGHRS and CDR2 YFSETQ. The germline V and J ends were trimmed by 7 bases and 1 base, with 9 bases remaining between them.

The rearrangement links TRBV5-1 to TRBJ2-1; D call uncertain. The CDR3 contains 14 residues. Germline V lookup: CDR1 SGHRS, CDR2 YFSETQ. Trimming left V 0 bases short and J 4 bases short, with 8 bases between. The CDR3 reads CASSLGSEYNEQFF. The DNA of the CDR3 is TGCGCCAGCAGCTTGGGCTCAGAATACAATGAGCAGTTCTTC.

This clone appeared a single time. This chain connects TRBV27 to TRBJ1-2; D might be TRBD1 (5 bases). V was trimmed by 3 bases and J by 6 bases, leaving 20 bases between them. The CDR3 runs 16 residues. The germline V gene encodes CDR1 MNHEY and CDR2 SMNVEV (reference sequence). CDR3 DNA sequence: TGTGCCAGCAGTTTCTCTCGCCAGGGACTGTCTGATGGCTACACCTTC. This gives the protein CASSFSRQGLSDGYTF.